This T cell receptor beta chain comes out of a study of beta chain features in type 1 diabetes. Study context: Summed over all samples, the examined sorted cells came to 95 million to 120 million.

Study observations and caveats: Type 1 diabetes patients had moderately but significantly shorter TCRB CDR3s in all four CD4+ subsets.

Germline CDR1 reads SGHRS; CDR2 reads YFSETQ. V was clipped by 2 bases and J by 7 bases; unmatched bases: 0. The CDR3 spans 12 residues. All of the isolated RNA was reverse transcribed, so expressed TCRB transcripts were sequenced. TCRdb's copy holds only in-frame clones and misses some; the assay was immunoSEQ multiplex PCR. The sample carries about 650,000 clones, around 12% recorded once. This clone turned up a few times. The antigen is unknown. The sample consisted of naive CD4+ T cells from blood. The V and J genes are TRBV5-1 and TRBJ2-1, with TRBD1 identical over 7 bases. This TCR came from a man aged 25 to 45 with type 1 diabetes. The CDR3 loop is CASSLQGNEQFF. The CDR3 coding sequence is TGCGCCAGCAGCTTACAGGGGAATGAGCAGTTCTTC.